One and the same sample provided the 26 T cell receptor beta chains below, sequenced in a study of T cell responses to AZD1222 COVID-19 vaccine. Measured with immunoSEQ multiplex PCR; TCRdb has only the in-frame clones, and not every one. The sample has about 180,000 clones, just over 90% seen once. The sequencing here drew on peripheral blood, taken on day 0 of AZD1222 vaccination. Receptor source: an adult in good health.

The gene calls are TRBV5-6 and TRBJ2-1; a weak D match, TRBD1 (6 bases). The V and J ends lost 3 bases and 2 bases respectively, with 9 bases between them. This CDR3 is 14 amino acids long. CDR1 and CDR2 from the germline V gene are SGHDT and YYEEEE. DNA of the CDR3: TGTGCCAGCAGCTACGCAGGGGCCTACAATGAGCAGTTCTTC. It is translated as CASSYAGAYNEQFF. Filled out from reference TRBV5-6 and TRBJ2-1, the complete variable domain reads DAGVTQSPTHLIKTRGQQVTLRCSPKSGHDTVSWYQQALGQGPQFIFQYYEEEERQRGNFPDRFSGHQFPNYSSELNVNALLLGDSALYLCASSYAGAYNEQFFGPGTRLTVL.

The chain carries TRBV7-2 and TRBJ2-1, with 10 bases that match TRBD2. The CDR3 sequence is 18 residues long. Germline-derived CDR1 and CDR2 are SGHTA and FQGNSA. V gave up 4 bases and J gave up 4 bases; unmatched junction bases: 13. CDR3 sequence reads: CASSSGGGSSGSYNEQFF. The DNA for the CDR3 is TGTGCCAGCAGCTCAGGAGGGGGTTCTAGCGGGAGTTACAATGAGCAGTTCTTC.

The CDR3, as DNA: TGTGCCAGCAGTTTTACACAGGGGGCAAATTCACCCCTCCACTTT. Residues: CASSFTQGANSPLHF. The rearrangement uses TRBV6-5 and TRBJ1-6; 9 bases align to TRBD1. The CDR3 is made up of 15 amino acids. The germline V gene encodes CDR1 MNHEY and CDR2 SVGAGI. V trimming: 4 bases; J trimming: 7 bases; junction bases outside the gene matches: 5.

J is TRBJ2-7 and V is TRBV5-4, with TRBD1 matching over 8 bases. Trimming took 4 bases from V and 0 from J; bases not matched to a gene: 9. Germline lookup yields CDR1 SGHNT and CDR2 YYREEE (reference sequence). The CDR3 consists of 16 residues. CDR3 in amino acids: CASSPGGTGSSYEQYF. The CDR3 nucleotides read TGTGCCAGCAGCCCTGGGGGGACAGGCAGCTCCTACGAGCAGTACTTC.

The chain employs TRBV18 and TRBJ2-1; 16 bases match TRBD2. Per germline, CDR1 KGHSH and CDR2 LQKENI. This CDR3 region has 15 residues. J lost 10 bases, V lost 4 bases, and 4 bases had no gene match. The CDR3, as DNA: TGTGCCAGCTCACAGGGACTAGCGGGAGGGGGAGAGCAGTTCTTC. It encodes CASSQGLAGGGEQFF.

As DNA, the CDR3 is TGTGCCAGCAGTCCTCTGGACGGGGGCAATCAGCCCCAGCATTTT. It yields the protein CASSPLDGGNQPQHF. The V call is TRBV6-5, the J call TRBJ1-5; unclear D gene. The CDR3 is 15 amino acids. Trimming cost V 5 bases and J 2 bases, with 13 bases left between them. The germline gives CDR1 MNHEY, CDR2 SVGAGI.

This clone was observed once. The chain is built from TRBV7-9 and TRBJ1-1; 7 bases are a match to TRBD1. Germline CDR1 SEHNR, CDR2 FQNEAQ (reference sequence). There are 14 residues in the CDR3. V lost 2 bases to trimming and J lost 6 bases; unmatched junction nucleotides: 6. The CDR3 region is CASSLIQGLSEAFF. CDR3 in DNA: TGTGCCAGCAGCTTAATACAGGGGTTGTCTGAAGCTTTCTTT.

The chain has TRBV15 and TRBJ2-5, with 9 positions matching TRBD2. The CDR3 has 15 residues. V lost 3 bases, J lost 1 base, and 3 bases stayed unmatched. Germline values: CDR1 LNHNV, CDR2 YYDKDF (reference sequence). CDR3 protein: CATSSGTSSQETQYF. Here the CDR3 DNA reads TGTGCCACCAGCAGTGGGACTAGCAGCCAAGAGACCCAGTACTTC.

The V call is TRBV7-2, the J call TRBJ2-2; D uncertain. CDR3 length: 13 residues. In germline, CDR1 is SGHTA, CDR2 FQGNSA. Trimming left V 5 bases short and J 6 bases short, with 10 bases between. This CDR3 reads CASSVTFAGELFF. Written as DNA, the CDR3 is TGTGCCAGCAGCGTTACATTTGCCGGGGAGCTGTTTTTT.

This clone is a singleton in its sample. V is TRBV6-1 and J is TRBJ2-1; TRBD1 matches 8 bases. J lost 5 bases, V lost 1 base, and 10 bases had no gene match. Germline CDR1 and CDR2: MNHNS and SASEGT. There are 17 residues in the CDR3. The DNA for the CDR3 is TGTGCCAGCAGTGAAGTTGTATCAGGGGGCCTCCACAATGAGCAGTTCTTC. Amino acid sequence: CASSEVVSGGLHNEQFF.

This chain connects TRBV7-2 to TRBJ1-3; no firm D call. CDR1 and CDR2 from the germline V gene are SGHTA and FQGNSA. The CDR3 totals 14 residues. With 4 bases removed from V and 1 base from J, the gap between germline ends came to 8 bases. CDR3 residues: CASSSVGSGNTIYF. CDR3 DNA: TGTGCCAGCAGCTCCGTGGGATCTGGAAACACCATATATTTT.

Only a few counts were recorded for this clone. This chain joins TRBV11-2 and TRBJ1-1; D gene unclear. The CDR3 consists of 13 residues. Trimming shortened V by 6 bases and J by 5 bases, and 13 bases separated the two germline ends. The germline V gene has CDR1 SGHAT and CDR2 FQNNGV. The CDR3 DNA follows: TGTGCCAGCAGAGGTCCCGCGGGGACTGAAGCTTTCTTT. This sequence encodes CASRGPAGTEAFF.

The V gene is TRBV3-1 (or the pseudogene TRBV3-2), the J gene TRBJ2-7; 9 bases are a match to TRBD2. The CDR3 has 18 residues. CDR1 and CDR2 from the germline V gene are LGHDT and YNNKEL (reference sequence). V trimming: 4 bases; J trimming: 3 bases; junction bases outside the gene matches: 16. In DNA, the CDR3 is TGTGCCAGCAGCCCTTCCCGTTGGGGTAGCGGGAGTCTCTACGAGCAGTACTTC. It encodes CASSPSRWGSGSLYEQYF.

The chain is built from TRBV9 and TRBJ2-1; 10 bases are a match to TRBD2. The V gene's germline CDR1 is SGDLS and CDR2 YYNGEE. The CDR3 length is 17 residues. V lost 0 bases and J lost 3; bases outside the gene matches: 6. Here the CDR3 DNA reads TGTGCCAGCAGCGTAGATCCAGCGGGAGGGGTCTACAATGAGCAGTTCTTC. This sequence encodes CASSVDPAGGVYNEQFF. Full variable domain (outside the CDR3, taken from reference TRBV9 and TRBJ2-1): DSGVTQTPKHLITATGQRVTLRCSPRSGDLSVYWYQQSLDQGLQFLIQYYNGEERAKGNILERFSAQQFPDLHSELNLSSLELGDSALYFCASSVDPAGGVYNEQFFGPGTRLTVL.

The genes are TRBV11-2 and TRBJ2-5; D unclear. This CDR3 contains 18 residues. CDR1 is SGHAT and CDR2 is FQNNGV in the germline V gene. Trimming pared 5 bases from V and 7 bases from J, leaving 29 bases between. This CDR3 is CASSPGPTARKMSGTQYF. The DNA of the CDR3 is TGTGCCAGCAGCCCTGGGCCTACGGCCCGCAAGATGTCAGGGACCCAGTACTTC.

The gene calls are TRBV27 and TRBJ1-2; TRBD1 is a possible D gene (6 bases). Germline V lookup: CDR1 MNHEY, CDR2 SMNVEV (reference sequence). Trimming pared 8 bases from V and 6 bases from J, leaving 16 bases between. The CDR3 is 13 residues long. The CDR3 sequence is CASGVYRVNGYTF. CDR3 bases: TGTGCCAGCGGGGTTTACAGGGTTAATGGCTACACCTTC.

J is TRBJ2-7 and V is TRBV20-1; unclear D gene. Germline V lookup: CDR1 DFQATT, CDR2 SNEGSKA (reference sequence). This CDR3 contains 11 residues. The V and J ends lost 7 bases and 5 bases respectively, with 12 bases between them. CDR3 nucleotide sequence: TGCAGTGTCCGGCAAGGGAACGAGCAGTACTTC. It specifies CSVRQGNEQYF.

This rearrangement joins TRBV7-9 to TRBJ2-5; 9 nucleotides agree with TRBD1. Germline V gene lookup returns CDR1 SEHNR and CDR2 FQNEAQ (reference sequence). CDR3 length: 15 amino acids. The V segment lost 2 bases and the J segment 3 bases; nucleotides outside the gene matches: 4. CDR3 in DNA: TGTGCCAGCAGCTTATCGGGGGACAGGGAAGAGACCCAGTACTTC. Translation: CASSLSGDREETQYF.

This chain links TRBV18 with TRBJ2-1; unclear D gene. V lost 3 bases, J lost 8 bases, and 11 bases lay in between. This CDR3 region has 13 residues. CDR1 is KGHSH, CDR2 LQKENI, per germline. CDR3 DNA sequence: TGTGCCAGCTCACCGGGCCGAGGATATGAGCAGTTCTTC. Amino acids: CASSPGRGYEQFF.

The chain recombines TRBV9 with TRBJ1-1, with D unclear. CDR1 and CDR2 from the germline V gene are SGDLS and YYNGEE. V shed 2 bases and J shed 3 bases, with 8 bases lying between them. The CDR3 has 13 residues. CDR3 region: CASSVSGDTEAFF. Here the CDR3 DNA reads TGTGCCAGCAGCGTTAGTGGTGACACTGAAGCTTTCTTT.

This rearrangement joins TRBV29-1 to TRBJ2-7, with D tentatively TRBD2 (6 bases). The germline CDR1 and CDR2 sequences are SQVTM and ANQGSEA. This CDR3 has 14 amino acids. V was shortened by 6 bases and J by 7 bases, with 22 bases between the two germline ends. The CDR3 DNA is TGCAGCGTGTCACGGGGGAGCGGGCGAGAAGAGCAGTACTTC. Encoded protein: CSVSRGSGREEQYF.

CDR3 residues: CSVEVVAGNEQYF. CDR3 sequence (DNA): TGCAGCGTTGAAGTAGTAGCAGGGAACGAGCAGTACTTC. The chain is built from TRBV29-1 and TRBJ2-7; possible D gene TRBD1, 5 bases. This CDR3 spans 13 amino acids. Germline V gives CDR1 SQVTM, CDR2 ANQGSEA. The V gene lost 1 base and the J gene lost 5 bases, with 12 bases spanning the gap.

V is TRBV25-1 and J is TRBJ2-5, with D perhaps being TRBD1 or TRBD2 (6 bases each). There are 15 residues in the CDR3. Trimming stripped 5 bases from V and 5 bases from J, with 18 bases between. Germline V gives CDR1 MGHDK, CDR2 SYGVNS. The CDR3 sequence is CASSSGATMGETQYF. CDR3 sequence (DNA): TGTGCCAGCAGTTCGGGGGCCACTATGGGGGAGACCCAGTACTTC.

The rearrangement links TRBV5-4 to TRBJ2-1; TRBD2 matches at 8 bases. This CDR3 region has 16 residues. V trimming: 9 bases; J trimming: 7 bases; junction bases outside the gene matches: 18. Germline lookup yields CDR1 SGHNT and CDR2 YYREEE (reference sequence). The CDR3 DNA reads as TGTGCCACCCCTGTCGGGCCGGGAGGGCCAGGAAATGAGCAGTTCTTC. The encoded protein is CATPVGPGGPGNEQFF.

This chain links TRBV5-4 with TRBJ1-1; D is unclear. The length of the CDR3 is 15 residues. With 5 bases removed from V and 1 base from J, the gap between germline ends came to 15 bases. Germline-derived CDR1 and CDR2 are SGHNT and YYREEE (reference sequence). CDR3 residues: CASRSSGRSNTEAFF. The CDR3 DNA reads TGTGCCAGCAGATCATCAGGACGGTCGAACACTGAAGCTTTCTTT. The whole variable domain, filled in from reference TRBV5-4 and TRBJ1-1, reads ETGVTQSPTHLIKTRGQQVTLRCSSQSGHNTVSWYQQALGQGPQFIFQYYREEENGRGNFPPRFSGLQFPNYSSELNVNALELDDSALYLCASRSSGRSNTEAFFGQGTRLTVV.

This chain joins TRBV2 and TRBJ1-6, with 8 positions matching TRBD1. V shed 6 bases and J 7 bases; nucleotides not matched to a gene: 2. CDR1 and CDR2 (germline): SNHLY, FYNNEI. The CDR3 is 13 residues long. In nucleotides, the CDR3 is TGTGCCAGCAGGGACAGGGAGAATTCACCCCTCCACTTT. Amino acid sequence: CASRDRENSPLHF.